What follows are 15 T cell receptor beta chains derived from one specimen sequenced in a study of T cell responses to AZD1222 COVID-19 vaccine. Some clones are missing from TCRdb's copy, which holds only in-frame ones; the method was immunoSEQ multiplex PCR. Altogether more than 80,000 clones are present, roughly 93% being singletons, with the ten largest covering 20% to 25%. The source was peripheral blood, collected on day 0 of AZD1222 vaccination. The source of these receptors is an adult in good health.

CDR3 sequence: CASSQGALMNTEAFF. CDR3 nucleotide sequence: TGTGCCAGCAGCCAAGGAGCGCTTATGAACACTGAAGCTTTCTTT. The rearrangement joins TRBV3-1 (or the pseudogene TRBV3-2) to TRBJ1-1, with no clear D. V lost 1 base and J lost 0, with 9 bases in between. CDR3 length: 15 residues. Germline CDR1 LGHDT, CDR2 YNNKEL (reference sequence).

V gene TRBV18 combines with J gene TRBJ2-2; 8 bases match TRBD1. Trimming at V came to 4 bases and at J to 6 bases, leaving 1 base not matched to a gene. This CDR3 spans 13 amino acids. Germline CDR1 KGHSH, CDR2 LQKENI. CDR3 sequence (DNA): TGTGCCAGCTCACAACAGGGGGCCGGGGAGCTGTTTTTT. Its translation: CASSQQGAGELFF.

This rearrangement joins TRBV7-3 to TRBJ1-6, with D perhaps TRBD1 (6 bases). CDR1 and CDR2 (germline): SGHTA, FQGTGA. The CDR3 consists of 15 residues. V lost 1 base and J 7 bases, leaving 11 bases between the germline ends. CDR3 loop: CASSLISGVNSPLHF. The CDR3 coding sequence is TGTGCCAGCAGCTTAATATCAGGGGTCAATTCACCCCTCCACTTT. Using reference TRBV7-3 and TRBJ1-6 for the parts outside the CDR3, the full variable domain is GAGVSQTPSNKVTEKGKYVELRCDPISGHTALYWYRQSLGQGPEFLIYFQGTGAADDSGLPNDRFFAVRPEGSVSTLKIQRTERGDSAVYLCASSLISGVNSPLHFGNGTRLTVT.

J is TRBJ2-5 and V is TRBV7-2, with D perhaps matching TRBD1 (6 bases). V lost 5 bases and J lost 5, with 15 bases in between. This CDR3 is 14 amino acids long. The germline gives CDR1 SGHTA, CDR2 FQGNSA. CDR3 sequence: CASSPWGLEETQYF. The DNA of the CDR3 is TGTGCCAGCAGCCCCTGGGGGCTTGAGGAGACCCAGTACTTC.

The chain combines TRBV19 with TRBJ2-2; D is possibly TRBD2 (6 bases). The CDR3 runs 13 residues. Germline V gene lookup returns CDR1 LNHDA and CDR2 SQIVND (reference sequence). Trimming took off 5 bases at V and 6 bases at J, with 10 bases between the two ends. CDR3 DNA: TGTGCCAGTAGTCGGGACTTTTCCGGGGAGCTGTTTTTT. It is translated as CASSRDFSGELFF. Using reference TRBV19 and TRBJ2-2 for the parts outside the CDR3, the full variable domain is DGGITQSPKYLFRKEGQNVTLSCEQNLNHDAMYWYRQDPGQGLRLIYYSQIVNDFQKGDIAEGYSVSREKKESFPLTVTSAQKNPTAFYLCASSRDFSGELFFGEGSRLTVL.

CDR3 in amino acids: CASSLSGSGYTF. In nucleotides, the CDR3 is TGTGCCAGCAGCTTATCGGGGAGTGGCTACACCTTC. The V and J genes are TRBV7-2 and TRBJ1-2; D is unresolved. Germline V gene sequence: CDR1 SGHTA, CDR2 FQGNSA. The CDR3 is 12 amino acids. The germline V and J ends were trimmed by 2 bases and 7 bases, with 8 bases remaining between them.

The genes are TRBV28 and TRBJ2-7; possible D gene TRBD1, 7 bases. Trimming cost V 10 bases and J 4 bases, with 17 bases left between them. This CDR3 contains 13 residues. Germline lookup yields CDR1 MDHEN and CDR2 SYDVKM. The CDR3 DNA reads TGTGCCATTGTAGCAGGGGGGATGTACGAGCAGTACTTC. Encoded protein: CAIVAGGMYEQYF.

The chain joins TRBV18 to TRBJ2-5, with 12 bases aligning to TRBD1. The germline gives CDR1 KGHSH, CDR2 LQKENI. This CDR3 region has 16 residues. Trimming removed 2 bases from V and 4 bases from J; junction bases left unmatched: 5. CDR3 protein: CASSPSGTGGAETQYF. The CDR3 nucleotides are TGTGCCAGCTCACCATCCGGGACAGGGGGCGCAGAGACCCAGTACTTC. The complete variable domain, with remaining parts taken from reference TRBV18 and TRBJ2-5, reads NAGVMQNPRHLVRRRGQEARLRCSPMKGHSHVYWYRQLPEEGLKFMVYLQKENIIDESGMPKERFSAEFPKEGPSILRIQQVVRGDSAAYFCASSPSGTGGAETQYFGPGTRLLVL.

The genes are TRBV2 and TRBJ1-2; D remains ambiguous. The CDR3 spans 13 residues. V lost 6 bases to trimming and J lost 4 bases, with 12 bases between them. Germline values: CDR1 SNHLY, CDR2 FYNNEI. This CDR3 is CASSQLLGYGYTF. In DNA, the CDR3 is TGTGCCAGCAGCCAGCTGCTAGGCTATGGCTACACCTTC.

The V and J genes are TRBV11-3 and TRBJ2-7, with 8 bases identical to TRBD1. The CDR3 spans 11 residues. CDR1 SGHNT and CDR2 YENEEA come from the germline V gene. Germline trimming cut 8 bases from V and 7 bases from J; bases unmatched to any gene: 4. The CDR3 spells CASGTGGEQYF. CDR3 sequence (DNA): TGTGCCAGCGGGACAGGTGGGGAGCAGTACTTC.

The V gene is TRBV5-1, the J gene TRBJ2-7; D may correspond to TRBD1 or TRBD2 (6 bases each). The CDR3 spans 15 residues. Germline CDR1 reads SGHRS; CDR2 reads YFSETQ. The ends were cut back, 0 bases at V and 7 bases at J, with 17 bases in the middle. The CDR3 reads CASSLAGGRTYEQYF. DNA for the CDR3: TGCGCCAGCAGCTTGGCCGGGGGCAGGACTTATGAGCAGTACTTC.

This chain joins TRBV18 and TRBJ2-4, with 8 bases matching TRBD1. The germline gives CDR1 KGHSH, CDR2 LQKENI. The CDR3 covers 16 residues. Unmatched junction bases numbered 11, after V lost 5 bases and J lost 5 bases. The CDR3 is CASSGQGSVIENIQYF. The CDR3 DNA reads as TGTGCCAGCTCAGGACAGGGTTCTGTTATCGAAAACATTCAGTACTTC.

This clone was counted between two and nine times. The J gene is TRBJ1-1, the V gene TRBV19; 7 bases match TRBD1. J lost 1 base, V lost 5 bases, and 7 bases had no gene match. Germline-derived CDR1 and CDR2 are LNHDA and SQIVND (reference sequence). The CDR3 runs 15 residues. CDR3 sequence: CASSPQDRRNTEAFF. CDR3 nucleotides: TGTGCCAGTAGTCCACAGGACAGGAGGAACACTGAAGCTTTCTTT.

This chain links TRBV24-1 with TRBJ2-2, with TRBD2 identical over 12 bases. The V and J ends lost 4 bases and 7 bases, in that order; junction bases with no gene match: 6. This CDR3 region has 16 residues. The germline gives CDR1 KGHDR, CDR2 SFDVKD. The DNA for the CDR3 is TGTGCCACCAGTGACCCCACTAGCGGGGGGTTCGGGGAGCTGTTTTTT. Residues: CATSDPTSGGFGELFF.

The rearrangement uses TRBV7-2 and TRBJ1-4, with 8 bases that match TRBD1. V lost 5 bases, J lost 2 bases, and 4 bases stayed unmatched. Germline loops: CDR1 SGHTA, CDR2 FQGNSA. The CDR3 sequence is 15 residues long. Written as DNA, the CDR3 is TGTGCCAGCAGCAGCCGGACAGGGACTAATGAAAAACTGTTTTTT. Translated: CASSSRTGTNEKLFF.